The 12 T cell receptor beta chains in this list originate from one sample, sequenced in a study of T-cell memory formation after mild COVID-19 (TCRdb year 2021). Libraries came from 5' RACE. TCRdb names Illumina NovaSeq 6000 as the instrument used. TCRdb ran its own pipeline on the public reads, namely fastp trimming at Q25 and MiXCR clone calling, and kept in-frame beta chains. One record per CDR3 amino acid sequence lists the most common genes and DNA. The sample table holds 170,000 or so distinct CDR3 sequences, of which 31% were seen once. Around 12% of the sample belongs to the ten largest clones. Source material: PBMCs or a T cell subset sorted from them (not recorded which). The receptors derive from an adult woman who had mild COVID-19 (a few samples of this study predate the infection). The sample titles of this study are shuffled in the database, so cell type and time point are left out; the donor was told from shared clones.

The chain joins TRBV19 to TRBJ1-5; no clear D gene. V was clipped by 5 bases and J by 0 bases, with 23 bases between them. The CDR3 loop spans 19 amino acids. Germline V CDR1 and CDR2: LNHDA, SQIVND (reference sequence). As DNA, the CDR3 is TGTGCCAGTAGTCCCAGGTCGGGTTGGCAGCGGCATAGCAATCAGCCCCAGCATTTT. This encodes CASSPRSGWQRHSNQPQHF.

Only one count was recorded for this clonotype. The V call is TRBV6-5, the J call TRBJ1-2; 9 nucleotides agree with TRBD1. This CDR3 comprises 16 residues. Trimming removed 5 bases from V and 3 bases from J; junction bases left unmatched: 10. Per the germline V gene, CDR1 is MNHEY and CDR2 is SVGAGI. In DNA form, the CDR3 reads TGTGCCAGCAGTGCACCCCCGGGACAGGGTTACTATGGCTACACCTTC. Encoded protein: CASSAPPGQGYYGYTF.

The V gene is TRBV18, the J gene TRBJ2-1; either TRBD1 or TRBD2 may fit D (5 bases each). Germline CDR1 is KGHSH and CDR2 is LQKENI. The CDR3 consists of 19 residues. The V and J ends lost 4 bases and 0 bases respectively, with 22 bases between them. This CDR3 reads CASSLLPPGDLSSYNEQFF. In nucleotides, the CDR3 is TGTGCCAGCTCACTACTCCCCCCCGGGGACCTGAGCTCCTACAATGAGCAGTTCTTC.

CDR3 sequence: CATRSGTAGETQYF. The CDR3 DNA sequence: TGTGCCACCAGATCCGGGACAGCCGGGGAGACCCAGTACTTC. The rearrangement joins TRBV24-1 to TRBJ2-5; 7 bases align to TRBD1. V lost 7 bases, J lost 5 bases, and 9 bases stayed unmatched. Germline CDR1 KGHDR, CDR2 SFDVKD. The CDR3 is 14 amino acids.

In DNA form, the CDR3 reads TGTGCCAGCAGCTTAGATGACCGGTTACAAGAGACCCAGTACTTC. This encodes CASSLDDRLQETQYF. V usage is TRBV7-8 and J usage is TRBJ2-5; D is ambiguous. Trimming removed 1 base at V and 2 bases at J, with 11 bases between. The CDR3 covers 15 residues. CDR1 is SGHVS and CDR2 is FQNEAQ in the germline V gene.

A single count supports this clonotype. The chain combines TRBV7-9 with TRBJ2-3; D call uncertain. From germline, CDR1 is SEHNR and CDR2 FQNEAQ (reference sequence). Deletions cut 5 bases from V and 6 bases from J, with 9 bases between. This CDR3 contains 12 residues. The CDR3 here is CASSHRWDTQYF. The CDR3 nucleotides read TGTGCCAGCAGCCACCGTTGGGATACGCAGTATTTT.

This clonotype was detected only a few times. This chain connects TRBV4-1 to TRBJ2-4; 11 nucleotides align to TRBD2. Germline assignment: CDR1 MGHRA and CDR2 YSYEKL. The CDR3 loop spans 16 amino acids. J was trimmed by 8 bases and V by 4 bases; bases with no gene match: 10. Here the CDR3 reads CASSLRLAGNRDIQYF. The CDR3, as DNA: TGCGCCAGCAGCCTGAGACTAGCGGGGAATCGAGACATTCAGTACTTC.

V gene TRBV5-5 combines with J gene TRBJ2-4, with 12 positions matching TRBD1. CDR1 and CDR2 (germline): SGHKS, YYEKEE (reference sequence). There are 15 residues in the CDR3. The trim removed 0 bases at V and 13 bases at J, leaving 8 bases unmatched. CDR3 coding DNA: TGTGCCAGCAGCTTGGTGGGGACAGGGGGCGAAAGCCAGTACTTC. Its protein product is CASSLVGTGGESQYF.

This clonotype was recorded a few times. The genes are TRBV6-1 and TRBJ2-7; TRBD1 agrees at 11 bases. The CDR3 length is 14 residues. Germline V gene data show CDR1 as MNHNS and CDR2 as SASEGT. Unmatched junction bases numbered 3, after V lost 4 bases and J lost 4 bases. The DNA for the CDR3 is TGTGCCAGCAGTGTGGACAGGGGGCGTTACGAGCAGTACTTC. It translates to CASSVDRGRYEQYF.

The V and J genes are TRBV4-1 and TRBJ2-7; 9 bases fit TRBD1. In germline, CDR1 is MGHRA, CDR2 YSYEKL. V dropped 1 base and J dropped 4; count of bases not matched to a gene: 17. The CDR3 covers 19 residues. The CDR3 bases are TGCGCCAGCAGCCAAGTGCCGGGACAGGGACCGATGGGGATATACGAGCAGTACTTC. It encodes CASSQVPGQGPMGIYEQYF.

The chain joins TRBV12-3 or TRBV12-4 to TRBJ2-4, with D tentatively TRBD2 (6 bases). Trimming stripped 4 bases from V and 0 bases from J, with 13 bases between. This CDR3 is built from 16 residues. The CDR3 is CASSYIGTLAKNIQYF. In DNA, the CDR3 is TGTGCCAGCAGTTACATCGGGACTTTAGCCAAAAACATTCAGTACTTC.

The rearrangement joins TRBV15 to TRBJ2-5, with TRBD1 matching over 8 bases. The germline CDR1 and CDR2 sequences are LNHNV and YYDKDF (reference sequence). CDR3 size: 14 residues. With 5 bases clipped from V and 0 bases from J, the junction kept 2 bases outside the gene matches. CDR3 sequence (DNA): TGTGCCACCAGCGGACAGGGTCACCAAGAGACCCAGTACTTC. Translated, it gives CATSGQGHQETQYF. The full variable domain, rest sourced from reference TRBV15 and TRBJ2-5, is DAMVIQNPRYQVTQFGKPVTLSCSQTLNHNVMYWYQQKSSQAPKLLFHYYDKDFNNEADTPDNFQSRRPNTSFCFLDIRSPGLGDTAMYLCATSGQGHQETQYFGPGTRLLVL.